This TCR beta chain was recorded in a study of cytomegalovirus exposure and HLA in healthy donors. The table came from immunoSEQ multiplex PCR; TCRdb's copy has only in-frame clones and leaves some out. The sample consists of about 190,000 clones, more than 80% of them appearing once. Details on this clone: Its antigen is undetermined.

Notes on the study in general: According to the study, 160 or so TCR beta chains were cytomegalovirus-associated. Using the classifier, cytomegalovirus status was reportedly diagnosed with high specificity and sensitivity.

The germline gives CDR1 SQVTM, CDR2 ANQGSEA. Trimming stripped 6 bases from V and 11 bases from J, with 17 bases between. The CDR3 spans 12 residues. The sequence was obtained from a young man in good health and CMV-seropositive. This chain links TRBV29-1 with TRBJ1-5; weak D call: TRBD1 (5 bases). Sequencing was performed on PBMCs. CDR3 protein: CSVRDRDSTQHF. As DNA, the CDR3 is TGCAGCGTCCGTGACCGGGACTCAACCCAGCATTTT.